This TCR beta chain was sequenced in a study of beta chain features in type 1 diabetes. This clone was detected a few times. Expressed TCRB transcripts got sequenced, as all isolated RNA was reverse transcribed. This table comes from immunoSEQ multiplex PCR, and its TCRdb copy is limited to in-frame clones, with some not included. The data hold about 230,000 clones, with 9% to 10% observed a single time. Germline CDR1 reads SGHRS; CDR2 reads YFSETQ. Trimming cost V 2 bases and J 3 bases, with 12 bases left between them. The CDR3 is 14 residues long. The TCR originated in a woman aged 18-29 years in good health. The chain carries TRBV5-1 and TRBJ2-7, with a weak D call TRBD2 (6 bases). The sequenced sample was naive CD4+ T cells from blood. The CDR3 spells CASSFGDSFYEQYF. The CDR3 DNA follows: TGCGCCAGCAGCTTCGGGGACTCCTTCTACGAGCAGTACTTC.